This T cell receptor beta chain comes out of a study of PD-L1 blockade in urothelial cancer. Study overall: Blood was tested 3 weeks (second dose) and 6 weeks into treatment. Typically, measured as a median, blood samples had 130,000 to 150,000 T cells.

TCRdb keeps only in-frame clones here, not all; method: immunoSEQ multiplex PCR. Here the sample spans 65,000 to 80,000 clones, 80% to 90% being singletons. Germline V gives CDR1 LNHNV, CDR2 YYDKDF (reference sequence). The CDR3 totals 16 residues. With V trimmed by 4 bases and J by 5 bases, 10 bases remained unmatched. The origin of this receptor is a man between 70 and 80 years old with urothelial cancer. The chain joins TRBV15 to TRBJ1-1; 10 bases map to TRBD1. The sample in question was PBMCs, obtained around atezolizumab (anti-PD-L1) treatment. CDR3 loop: CATSKPGQGVWTEAFF. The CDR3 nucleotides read TGTGCCACCAGCAAACCCGGACAGGGGGTGTGGACTGAAGCTTTCTTT.